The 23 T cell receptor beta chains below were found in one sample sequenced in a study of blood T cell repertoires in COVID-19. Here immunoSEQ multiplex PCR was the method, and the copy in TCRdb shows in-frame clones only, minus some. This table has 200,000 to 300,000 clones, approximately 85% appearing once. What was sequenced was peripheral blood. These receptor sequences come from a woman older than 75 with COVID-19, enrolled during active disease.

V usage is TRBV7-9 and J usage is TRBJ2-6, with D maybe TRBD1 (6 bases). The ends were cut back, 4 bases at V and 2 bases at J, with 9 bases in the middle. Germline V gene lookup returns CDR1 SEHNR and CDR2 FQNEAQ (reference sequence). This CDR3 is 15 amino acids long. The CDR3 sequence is CASSSTGTGANVLTF. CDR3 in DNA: TGTGCCAGCAGCTCCACAGGGACTGGGGCCAACGTCCTGACTTTC.

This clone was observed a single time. The CDR3 spells CASSLGLAGTVDEQFF. The CDR3 nucleotides read TGTGCCAGCAGCTTGGGGCTAGCGGGGACCGTAGATGAGCAGTTCTTC. J is TRBJ2-1 and V is TRBV5-4; 9 positions agree with TRBD2. V lost 0 bases, J lost 8 bases, and 9 bases stayed unmatched. CDR1 is SGHNT, CDR2 YYREEE, per germline (reference sequence). The CDR3 extends over 16 amino acids.

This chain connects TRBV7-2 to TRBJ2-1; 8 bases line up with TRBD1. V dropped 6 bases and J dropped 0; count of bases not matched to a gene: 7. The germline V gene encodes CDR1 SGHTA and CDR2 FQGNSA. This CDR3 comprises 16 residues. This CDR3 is CASSYRTGSSYNEQFF. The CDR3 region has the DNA TGTGCCAGCAGTTATAGGACAGGGAGCTCCTACAATGAGCAGTTCTTC.

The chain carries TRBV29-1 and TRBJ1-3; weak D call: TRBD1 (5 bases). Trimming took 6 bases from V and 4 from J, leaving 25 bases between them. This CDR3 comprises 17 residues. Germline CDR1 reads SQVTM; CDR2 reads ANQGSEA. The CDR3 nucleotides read TGCAGCGTAGGGGCCCCAGGCGGGATCTTAAGAGGAAACACCATATATTTT. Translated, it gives CSVGAPGGILRGNTIYF. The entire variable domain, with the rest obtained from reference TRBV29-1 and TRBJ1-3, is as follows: SAVISQKPSRDICQRGTSLTIQCQVDSQVTMMFWYRQQPGQSLTLIATANQGSEATYESGFVIDKFPISRPNLTFSTLTVSNMSPEDSSIYLCSVGAPGGILRGNTIYFGEGSWLTVV.

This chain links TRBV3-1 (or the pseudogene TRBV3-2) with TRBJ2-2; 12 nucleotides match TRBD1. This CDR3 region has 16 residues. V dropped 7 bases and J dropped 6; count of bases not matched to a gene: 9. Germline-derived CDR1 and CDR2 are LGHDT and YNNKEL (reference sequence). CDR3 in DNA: TGTGCCAGCACCCCACGGGACAGGGGGCGTTCCGGGGAGCTGTTTTTT. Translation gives CASTPRDRGRSGELFF.

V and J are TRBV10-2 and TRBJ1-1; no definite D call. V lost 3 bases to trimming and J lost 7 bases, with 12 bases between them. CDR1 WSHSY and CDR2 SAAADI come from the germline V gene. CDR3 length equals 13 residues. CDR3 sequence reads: CASSEREYGEAFF. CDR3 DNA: TGCGCCAGCAGTGAAAGGGAGTATGGTGAAGCTTTCTTT.

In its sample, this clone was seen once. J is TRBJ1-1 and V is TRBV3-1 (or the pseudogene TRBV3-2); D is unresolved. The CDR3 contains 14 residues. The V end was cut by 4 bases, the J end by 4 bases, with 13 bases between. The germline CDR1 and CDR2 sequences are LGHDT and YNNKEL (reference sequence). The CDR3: CASSPTGLGTEAFF. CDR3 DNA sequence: TGTGCCAGCAGCCCGACGGGATTGGGCACTGAAGCTTTCTTT.

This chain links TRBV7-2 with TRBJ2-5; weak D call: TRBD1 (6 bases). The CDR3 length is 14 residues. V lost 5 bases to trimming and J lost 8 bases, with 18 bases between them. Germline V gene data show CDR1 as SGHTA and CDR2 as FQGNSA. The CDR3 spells CASSRPGQPGTQYF. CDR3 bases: TGTGCCAGCAGCCGCCCCGGACAGCCGGGAACCCAGTACTTC.

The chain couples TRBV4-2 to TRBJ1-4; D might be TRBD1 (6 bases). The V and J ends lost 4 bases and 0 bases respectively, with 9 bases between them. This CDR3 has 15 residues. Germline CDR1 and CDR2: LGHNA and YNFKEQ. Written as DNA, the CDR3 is TGTGCCAGCAGCCTTGGGACAACAACTAATGAAAAACTGTTTTTT. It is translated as CASSLGTTTNEKLFF.

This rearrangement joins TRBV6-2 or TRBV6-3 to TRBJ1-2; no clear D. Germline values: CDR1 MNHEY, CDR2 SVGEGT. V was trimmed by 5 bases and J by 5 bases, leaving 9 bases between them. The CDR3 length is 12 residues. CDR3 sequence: CASSTGLYGYTF. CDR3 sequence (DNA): TGTGCCAGCAGTACCGGACTGTATGGCTACACCTTC.

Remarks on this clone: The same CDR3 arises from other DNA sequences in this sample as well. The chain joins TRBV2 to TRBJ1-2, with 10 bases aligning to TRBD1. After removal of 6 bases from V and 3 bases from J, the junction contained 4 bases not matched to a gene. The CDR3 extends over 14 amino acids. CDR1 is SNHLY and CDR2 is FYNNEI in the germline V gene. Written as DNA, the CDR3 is TGTGCCAGCAGCAGACAGGGGGCGGACTATGGCTACACCTTC. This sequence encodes CASSRQGADYGYTF.

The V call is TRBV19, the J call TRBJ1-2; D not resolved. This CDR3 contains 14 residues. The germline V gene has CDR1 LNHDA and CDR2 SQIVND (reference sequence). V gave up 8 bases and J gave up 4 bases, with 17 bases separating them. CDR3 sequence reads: CASSKRELGYGYTF. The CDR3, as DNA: TGTGCCAGTTCTAAGAGGGAGTTAGGCTATGGCTACACCTTC.

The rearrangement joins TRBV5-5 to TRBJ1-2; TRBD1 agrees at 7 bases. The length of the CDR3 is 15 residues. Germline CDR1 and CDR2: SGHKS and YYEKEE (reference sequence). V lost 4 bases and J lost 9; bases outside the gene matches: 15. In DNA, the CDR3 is TGTGCCAGCAGCACTACAGGGGCCGGCCCCCAGAGCTACACCTTC. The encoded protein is CASSTTGAGPQSYTF.

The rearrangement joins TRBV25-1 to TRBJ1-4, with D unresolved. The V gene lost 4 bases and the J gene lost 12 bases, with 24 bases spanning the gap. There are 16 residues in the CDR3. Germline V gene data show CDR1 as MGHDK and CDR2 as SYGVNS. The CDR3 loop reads CASSGSSGLLGRELFF. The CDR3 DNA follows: TGTGCCAGCAGTGGAAGCAGCGGGTTGCTCGGAAGAGAACTGTTTTTT. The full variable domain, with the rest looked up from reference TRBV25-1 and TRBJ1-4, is EADIYQTPRYLVIGTGKKITLECSQTMGHDKMYWYQQDPGMELHLIHYSYGVNSTEKGDLSSESTVSRIRTEHFPLTLESARPSHTSQYLCASSGSSGLLGRELFFGSGTQLSVL.

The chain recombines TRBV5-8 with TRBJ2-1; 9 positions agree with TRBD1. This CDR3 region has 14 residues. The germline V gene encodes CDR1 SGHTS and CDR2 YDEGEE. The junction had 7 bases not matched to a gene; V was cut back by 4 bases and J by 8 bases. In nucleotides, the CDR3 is TGTGCCAGCAGCCGCGGGACAGGGATCGATGAGCAGTTCTTC. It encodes CASSRGTGIDEQFF.

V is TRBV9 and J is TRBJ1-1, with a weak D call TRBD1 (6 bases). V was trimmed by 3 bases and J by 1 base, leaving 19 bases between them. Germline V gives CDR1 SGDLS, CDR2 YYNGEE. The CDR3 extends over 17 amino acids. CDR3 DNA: TGTGCCAGCAGCGAAGGCTACCTGAACAGGGCGAACACTGAAGCTTTCTTT. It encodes CASSEGYLNRANTEAFF.

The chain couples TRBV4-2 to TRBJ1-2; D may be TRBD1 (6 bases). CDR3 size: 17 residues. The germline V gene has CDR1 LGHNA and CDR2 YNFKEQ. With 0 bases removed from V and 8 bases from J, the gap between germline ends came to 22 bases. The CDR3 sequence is CASSQDLAGGARSGYTF. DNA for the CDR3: TGTGCCAGCAGCCAAGACTTGGCGGGGGGCGCGAGATCCGGCTACACCTTC.

CDR3 protein: CASSEPFSNEQFF. CDR3 nucleotide sequence: TGTGCCAGCAGTGAACCCTTTTCCAATGAGCAGTTCTTC. The rearrangement joins TRBV2 to TRBJ2-1; D is undetermined. V was clipped by 2 bases and J by 6 bases, with 8 bases between them. This CDR3 is built from 13 residues. Germline CDR1 and CDR2: SNHLY and FYNNEI.

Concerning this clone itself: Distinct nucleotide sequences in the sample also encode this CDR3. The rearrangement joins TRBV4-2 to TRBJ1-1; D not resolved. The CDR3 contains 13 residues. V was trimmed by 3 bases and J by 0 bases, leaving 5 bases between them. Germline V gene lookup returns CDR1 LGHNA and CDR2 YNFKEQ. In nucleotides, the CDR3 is TGTGCCAGCAGCCAGGGAGTGAACACTGAAGCTTTCTTT. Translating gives CASSQGVNTEAFF.

The CDR3 DNA is TGTGCCATCAGTTTCCGGTACGGGATGTTCGAGCAGTACGTC. Protein product: CAISFRYGMFEQYV. The V call is TRBV10-3, the J call TRBJ2-7; D possibly corresponds to TRBD2 (5 bases). The CDR3 has 14 residues. Germline V gives CDR1 ENHRY, CDR2 SYGVKD. V was cut by 5 bases and J by 6 bases, with 17 bases left in between.

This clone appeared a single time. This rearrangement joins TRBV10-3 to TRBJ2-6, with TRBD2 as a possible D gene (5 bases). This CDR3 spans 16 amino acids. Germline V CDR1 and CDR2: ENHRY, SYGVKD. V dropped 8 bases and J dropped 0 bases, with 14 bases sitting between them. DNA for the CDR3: TGTGCCATCGGCCCCCGGGGTAACTCTGGGGCCAACGTCCTGACTTTC. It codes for CAIGPRGNSGANVLTF.

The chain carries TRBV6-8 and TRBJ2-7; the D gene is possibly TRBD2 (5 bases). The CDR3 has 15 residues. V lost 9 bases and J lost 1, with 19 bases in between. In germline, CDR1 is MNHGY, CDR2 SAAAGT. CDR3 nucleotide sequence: TGTGCCAGTGAAGGATGGACGGGAAATTCCTACGAGCAGTACTTC. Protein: CASEGWTGNSYEQYF.

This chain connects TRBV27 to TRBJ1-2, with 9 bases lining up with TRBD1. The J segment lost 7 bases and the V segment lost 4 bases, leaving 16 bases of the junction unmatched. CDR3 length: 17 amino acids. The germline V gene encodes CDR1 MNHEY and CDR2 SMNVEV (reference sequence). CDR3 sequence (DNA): TGTGCCAGCAGTTCCGAGGACGGACAGGGGACCTCGGGTGGCTACACCTTC. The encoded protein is CASSSEDGQGTSGGYTF.